The rows below give T cell receptor beta chains drawn from one sample of a study of blood T cell repertoires in COVID-19. TCRdb keeps only in-frame clones here, not all; method: immunoSEQ multiplex PCR. Of 200,000 to 250,000 clones listed, about nine tenths are singletons. Sample: peripheral blood. These receptors all stem from a man aged 50 or older with COVID-19, enrolled during active disease. CDR3s include the opening cysteine and the closing phenylalanine or tryptophan. D genes are given only for firm matches. Size tells how often a clone was seen (once, few, many) or the class of an expanded clone, and some rows leave it out.

J gene: TRBJ2-5
V gene: TRBV6-2/TRBV6-3
clone size: NA
CDR3 length: 14
D gene: NA
CDR3 DNA: TGTGCCAGCAGGCCTCAGGGTACCCAAGAGACCCAGTACTTC
CDR3 protein: CASRPQGTQETQYF

J gene: TRBJ2-1
V gene: TRBV14
clone size: NA
CDR3 length: 20
D gene: TRBD1
CDR3 DNA: TGTGCCAGCAGCCAAGGGGGACAGGGGAGGACGATGAGCTCCTACAATGAGCAGTTCTTC
CDR3 protein: CASSQGGQGRTMSSYNEQFF

J gene: TRBJ2-1
V gene: TRBV27
clone size: NA
CDR3 length: 14
D gene: NA
CDR3 DNA: TGTGCCAGCAGCCGACCGACAGGATACGGTGAGCAGTTCTTC
CDR3 protein: CASSRPTGYGEQFF

J gene: TRBJ2-7
V gene: TRBV28
clone size: NA
CDR3 length: 12
D gene: NA
CDR3 DNA: TGTGCCAGCAGTTATCAAAAATACGAGCAGTACTTC
CDR3 protein: CASSYQKYEQYF

J gene: TRBJ2-7
V gene: TRBV6-6
clone size: NA
CDR3 length: 15
D gene: NA
CDR3 DNA: TGTGCCAGCAGTTACCCGACAGGAACTGACTACGAGCAGTACTTC
CDR3 protein: CASSYPTGTDYEQYF

J gene: TRBJ1-2
V gene: TRBV5-6
clone size: NA
CDR3 length: 14
D gene: NA
CDR3 DNA: TGTGCCAGCAGCTTGGGAAGGGGAATTGGTGGCTACACCTTC
CDR3 protein: CASSLGRGIGGYTF

J gene: TRBJ1-4
V gene: TRBV5-5
clone size: NA
CDR3 length: 16
D gene: TRBD1
CDR3 DNA: TGTGCCAGCAGCTTGGTGCGGGGGACAGGTGATGAAAAACTGTTTTTT
CDR3 protein: CASSLVRGTGDEKLFF

J gene: TRBJ1-5
V gene: TRBV5-4
clone size: NA
CDR3 length: 15
D gene: NA
CDR3 DNA: TGTGCCAGCAGCTTGGGGGGGGGTCAAAATCAGCCCCAGCATTTT
CDR3 protein: CASSLGGGQNQPQHF

J gene: TRBJ1-5
V gene: TRBV19
clone size: NA
CDR3 length: 17
D gene: NA
CDR3 DNA: TGTGCCAGTACCCCAGGTGCAGGGAGGGATAGCAATCAGCCCCAGCATTTT
CDR3 protein: CASTPGAGRDSNQPQHF

J gene: TRBJ2-7
V gene: TRBV25-1
clone size: NA
CDR3 length: 14
D gene: NA
CDR3 DNA: TGTGCCAGCAGTGATGAGGGTTGGACCTACGAGCAGTACTTC
CDR3 protein: CASSDEGWTYEQYF

J gene: TRBJ2-5
V gene: TRBV5-5
clone size: NA
CDR3 length: 16
D gene: NA
CDR3 DNA: TGTGCCAGCAGCCCCATCGGACAGAAAGGTACGGAGACCCAGTACTTC
CDR3 protein: CASSPIGQKGTETQYF

J gene: TRBJ2-1
V gene: TRBV7-3
clone size: NA
CDR3 length: 15
D gene: TRBD1
CDR3 DNA: TGTGCCAGCAGTCATAACAGGGGCGATTACAATGAGCAGTTCTTC
CDR3 protein: CASSHNRGDYNEQFF

J gene: TRBJ1-2
V gene: TRBV19
clone size: NA
CDR3 length: 16
D gene: NA
CDR3 DNA: TGTGCCAGTAGTATACGAAGTGGCCAGGGCAACTATGGCTACACCTTC
CDR3 protein: CASSIRSGQGNYGYTF

J gene: TRBJ1-6
V gene: TRBV5-1
clone size: NA
CDR3 length: 13
D gene: NA
CDR3 DNA: TGCGCCAGCAGCTTGGAGGGGTATTCACCCCTCCACTTT
CDR3 protein: CASSLEGYSPLHF

J gene: TRBJ1-5
V gene: TRBV6-2/TRBV6-3
clone size: NA
CDR3 length: 14
D gene: TRBD1
CDR3 DNA: TGTGCCAGCAGCCTAGGACAGGAAAATCAGCCCCAGCATTTT
CDR3 protein: CASSLGQENQPQHF

J gene: TRBJ2-7
V gene: TRBV7-8
clone size: NA
CDR3 length: 14
D gene: NA
CDR3 DNA: TGTGCCAGCAGCTTAGGCAGTACCCGCTACGAGCAGTACTTC
CDR3 protein: CASSLGSTRYEQYF

J gene: TRBJ1-2
V gene: TRBV9
clone size: NA
CDR3 length: 13
D gene: NA
CDR3 DNA: TGTGCCAGCAATCTAGAGGGTGGCTATGGCTACACCTTC
CDR3 protein: CASNLEGGYGYTF

J gene: TRBJ1-1
V gene: TRBV19
clone size: NA
CDR3 length: 13
D gene: NA
CDR3 DNA: TGTGCCAGTAGTATACGGGTGAACACTGAAGCTTTCTTT
CDR3 protein: CASSIRVNTEAFF

J gene: TRBJ1-1
V gene: TRBV10-3
clone size: NA
CDR3 length: 14
D gene: TRBD1
CDR3 DNA: TGTGCCATCAGTGAGAGACAGGGGGGCACTGAAGCTTTCTTT
CDR3 protein: CAISERQGGTEAFF

J gene: TRBJ2-7
V gene: TRBV27
clone size: NA
CDR3 length: 14
D gene: TRBD2
CDR3 DNA: TGTGCCAGCAGTTTATGGGCTAGCGGGGTTGAGCAGTACTTC
CDR3 protein: CASSLWASGVEQYF

J gene: TRBJ2-7
V gene: TRBV6-1
clone size: NA
CDR3 length: 14
D gene: NA
CDR3 DNA: TGTGCCAGCAGTGAAACCAGAACAACCTACGAGCAGTACTTC
CDR3 protein: CASSETRTTYEQYF

J gene: TRBJ1-2
V gene: TRBV10-2
clone size: NA
CDR3 length: 14
D gene: NA
CDR3 DNA: TGCGCCAGCAGTGAGTCGTCCAGGGCCAATGGCTACACCTTC
CDR3 protein: CASSESSRANGYTF

J gene: TRBJ1-1
V gene: TRBV10-3
clone size: once
CDR3 length: 16
D gene: NA
CDR3 DNA: TGTGCCATCAGTGCCAACAGGGTGGGGATGAACACTGAAGCTTTCTTT
CDR3 protein: CAISANRVGMNTEAFF

J gene: TRBJ2-7
V gene: TRBV6-5
clone size: NA
CDR3 length: 12
D gene: NA
CDR3 DNA: TGTGCCAGCAGCATGTTCTCCTACGAGCAGTACTTC
CDR3 protein: CASSMFSYEQYF